This T cell receptor beta chain was profiled in a study of Graves' ophthalmopathy and Graves' hyperthyroidism. Hyperthyroidism was classified as stable if no ophthalmopathy occurred within 18 months of follow-up. This CDR3 region has 14 residues. Germline CDR1 reads SGHRS; CDR2 reads YFSETQ. The junction had 7 bases not matched to a gene; V was cut back by 4 bases and J by 6 bases. This clonotype was seen at least ten times. Investigators amplified TCR beta CDR3 regions from RNA transcripts. RT-PCR with HTBI primers came first, then second-round multiplex PCR. TCRdb re-derived calls from the multiplex PCR reads in MiXCR, one entry per CDR3 protein. The table lists about 620,000 distinct CDR3 sequences, about 20% of them singletons.

The sequence derives from a woman between 18 and 29 years old with stable Graves' hyperthyroidism. Some clones in this sample may be carry-over from other donors' samples. Sequencing was done on a sample of peripheral blood. This chain joins TRBV5-1 and TRBJ1-1; 9 bases match TRBD1. The CDR3 DNA reads TGCGCCAGCAGCCAGGGACAGGGTAGATCTGAAGCTTTCTTT. Translation gives CASSQGQGRSEAFF.